Listed here are 30 T cell receptor beta chains from one sample, sequenced in a study of CD8 T cells in ankylosing spondylitis. Study conclusions and caveats: Among TCR beta sequences, a motif of under 10 highly homologous variants appeared characteristic of ankylosing spondylitis blood.

These receptors' antigens are unknown. TCRdb called the 5' RACE reads again in MiXCR, with one record for every CDR3 protein. Of fewer than 750,000 distinct CDR3 sequences in the sample, around 19% were seen once. The source material was blood, either unsorted or a sorted T cell fraction (not recorded which). These receptors came from a male donor with ankylosing spondylitis.

This rearrangement joins TRBV3-1 to TRBJ1-1; D is ambiguous. CDR1 and CDR2 (germline): LGHDT, YNNKEL (reference sequence). V lost 1 base, J lost 5 bases, and 17 bases lay in between. This CDR3 spans 16 amino acids. In DNA, the CDR3 is TGTGCCAGCAGCCAAGGCCCCGGGAGCCCTTTGACTGAAGCTTTCTTT. It translates to CASSQGPGSPLTEAFF.

This clonotype was seen only a few times. J is TRBJ1-5 and V is TRBV20-1, with D uncertain. This CDR3 has 12 amino acids. Germline-derived CDR1 and CDR2 are DFQATT and SNEGSKA (reference sequence). Trimming took off 3 bases at V and 9 bases at J, with 12 bases between the two ends. This CDR3 reads CSARPALGPQHF. CDR3 coding DNA: TGCAGTGCTAGGCCGGCCTTGGGGCCCCAGCATTTT.

J is TRBJ2-7 and V is TRBV19; D may be TRBD1 (5 bases). Germline values: CDR1 LNHDA, CDR2 SQIVND (reference sequence). V was clipped by 4 bases and J by 1 base, with 11 bases between them. The CDR3 is 14 amino acids. Written as DNA, the CDR3 is TGTGCCAGTAGTACCTTCCAGGGTTCCTACGAGCAGTACTTC. Protein: CASSTFQGSYEQYF. Drawing the rest from reference TRBV19 and TRBJ2-7, the complete variable domain is DGGITQSPKYLFRKEGQNVTLSCEQNLNHDAMYWYRQDPGQGLRLIYYSQIVNDFQKGDIAEGYSVSREKKESFPLTVTSAQKNPTAFYLCASSTFQGSYEQYFGPGTRLTVT.

This chain joins TRBV20-1 and TRBJ2-7; D may be TRBD2 (6 bases). The CDR3 loop spans 15 amino acids. Germline V CDR1 and CDR2: DFQATT, SNEGSKA (reference sequence). With 0 bases removed from V and 7 bases from J, the gap between germline ends came to 19 bases. This CDR3 is CSARDVASDVGEQYF. Written as DNA, the CDR3 is TGCAGTGCTAGAGATGTGGCTAGCGACGTGGGGGAGCAGTACTTC.

V gene TRBV29-1 combines with J gene TRBJ2-1; 11 bases are a match to TRBD2. Germline loops: CDR1 SQVTM, CDR2 ANQGSEA. This CDR3 has 20 amino acids. V was clipped by 0 bases and J by 2 bases; unmatched bases: 15. The CDR3 spells CSVEDNRETSGNIPYNEQFF. As DNA, the CDR3 is TGCAGCGTTGAAGATAACAGAGAGACTAGCGGGAATATACCCTACAATGAGCAGTTCTTC.

This clonotype was picked up a small number of times. This rearrangement joins TRBV6-1 to TRBJ1-4; a possible D gene is TRBD1 (6 bases). Trimming left V 6 bases short and J 8 bases short, with 16 bases between. Germline loops: CDR1 MNHNS, CDR2 SASEGT. CDR3 length: 14 amino acids. CDR3 amino acids: CASSPGRGGEKLFF. The CDR3 DNA follows: TGTGCCAGCAGCCCCGGACGGGGGGGCGAAAAACTGTTTTTT.

This clonotype has more than one count but fewer than ten. This chain links TRBV10-3 with TRBJ1-2, with D possibly TRBD1 on 5 matching bases. Trimming removed 3 bases from V and 6 bases from J, with 14 bases in between. From germline, CDR1 is ENHRY and CDR2 SYGVKD. This CDR3 spans 14 amino acids. In nucleotides, the CDR3 is TGTGCCATCAGTGAAATGGCAGGGAAGCATGGCTACACCTTC. This encodes CAISEMAGKHGYTF.

This clonotype came up a few times. The gene calls are TRBV3-1 and TRBJ2-7; D not resolved. The V and J ends lost 4 bases and 1 base respectively, with 14 bases between them. The CDR3 has 15 amino acids. Germline CDR1 LGHDT, CDR2 YNNKEL (reference sequence). CDR3 coding DNA: TGTGCCAGCAGCCCCCTGCCCGACGGGTCCTACGAGCAGTACTTC. It specifies CASSPLPDGSYEQYF.

This clonotype was detected a few times. This chain links TRBV7-2 with TRBJ2-1, with D perhaps TRBD2 (6 bases). The CDR3 is 13 residues long. Germline V gene data show CDR1 as SGHTA and CDR2 as FQGNSA. Trimming took off 4 bases at V and 14 bases at J, with 18 bases between the two ends. The CDR3 is CASSYGGIPRKFF. Here the CDR3 DNA reads TGTGCCAGCAGCTATGGCGGGATCCCACGGAAGTTCTTC. The entire variable domain, with the rest obtained from reference TRBV7-2 and TRBJ2-1, is as follows: GAGVSQSPSNKVTEKGKDVELRCDPISGHTALYWYRQSLGQGLEFLIYFQGNSAPDKSGLPSDRFSAERTGGSVSTLTIQRTQQEDSAVYLCASSYGGIPRKFFGPGTRLTVL.

This clonotype was observed a few times. V is TRBV6-5 and J is TRBJ1-1; D unclear. V lost 2 bases and J 5 bases, leaving 9 bases between the germline ends. This CDR3 has 13 residues. Germline V CDR1 and CDR2: MNHEY, SVGAGI. The CDR3 coding sequence is TGTGCCAGCAGTTACATCAAAACTACTGAAGCTTTCTTT. This encodes CASSYIKTTEAFF.

The J gene is TRBJ2-7, the V gene TRBV9; D is tentatively TRBD1 or TRBD2 (6 bases each). This CDR3 has 15 amino acids. CDR1 and CDR2 from the germline V gene are SGDLS and YYNGEE. The ends were cut back, 3 bases at V and 4 bases at J, with 17 bases in the middle. The CDR3 DNA is TGTGCCAGCAGCGCTCTTAGGGGGGTGGGTTACGAGCAGTACTTC. Amino acids: CASSALRGVGYEQYF.

This clonotype was recorded a few times. The V and J genes are TRBV29-1 and TRBJ1-1; 7 bases align to TRBD1. The CDR3 is 14 amino acids. Germline loops: CDR1 SQVTM, CDR2 ANQGSEA. The J segment lost 1 base and the V segment lost 4 bases, leaving 6 bases of the junction unmatched. The CDR3 protein is CSVGGQKRNTEAFF. The DNA for the CDR3 is TGCAGCGTTGGGGGACAGAAAAGGAACACTGAAGCTTTCTTT.

The chain joins TRBV7-4 to TRBJ2-7; 14 bases fit TRBD2. This CDR3 region has 15 residues. Germline V lookup: CDR1 SGHVT, CDR2 SQSDAQ. V shed 4 bases and J 5 bases; nucleotides not matched to a gene: 4. The CDR3 DNA reads as TGTGCCAGCAGCTCGGGACTAGCGGGAGTCGACGAGCAGTACTTC. This encodes CASSSGLAGVDEQYF.

The gene calls are TRBV7-9 and TRBJ1-5; 9 bases match TRBD1. Germline lookup yields CDR1 SEHNR and CDR2 FQNEAQ (reference sequence). V was clipped by 3 bases and J by 10 bases; unmatched bases: 7. This CDR3 is built from 14 residues. CDR3: CASSFGDRGGPQHF. In DNA form, the CDR3 reads TGTGCCAGCAGCTTCGGCGACAGGGGGGGTCCCCAGCATTTT.

This rearrangement joins TRBV12-3 or TRBV12-4 to TRBJ1-1; D gene unclear. The CDR3 consists of 15 residues. Trimming cost V 2 bases and J 1 base, with 11 bases left between them. In nucleotides, the CDR3 is TGTGCCAGCAGTTTAAGCCCAGCCGAGAACACTGAAGCTTTCTTT. Its protein product is CASSLSPAENTEAFF.

The rearrangement uses TRBV7-3 and TRBJ2-3; unclear D gene. CDR3 length equals 15 residues. Trimming removed 0 bases at V and 3 bases at J, with 10 bases between. CDR1 and CDR2 (germline): SGHTA, FQGTGA. CDR3 sequence: CASSLTAPPTDTQYF. CDR3 DNA: TGTGCCAGCAGCTTAACGGCCCCCCCTACAGATACGCAGTATTTT.

The rearrangement uses TRBV6-1 and TRBJ2-2; 7 bases fit TRBD1. The CDR3 is made up of 14 amino acids. CDR1 and CDR2 (germline): MNHNS, SASEGT. The V gene end was trimmed by 5 bases and the J gene end by 3 bases; junction bases not matched to a gene: 3. CDR3 region: CASSPGQDTGELFF. CDR3 DNA: TGTGCCAGCAGTCCCGGACAGGACACCGGGGAGCTGTTTTTT.

This clonotype was observed a handful of times. CDR3 DNA sequence: TGTGCCAGCAGCTCCTGGACAGACGACTACGAGCAGTACTTC. This gives the protein CASSSWTDDYEQYF. V gene TRBV7-8 combines with J gene TRBJ2-7; TRBD1 might be the D (6 bases). The ends were cut back, 4 bases at V and 3 bases at J, with 13 bases in the middle. Germline V CDR1 and CDR2: SGHVS, FQNEAQ. The CDR3 is made up of 14 amino acids. Drawing the rest from reference TRBV7-8 and TRBJ2-7, the complete variable domain is GAGVSQSPRYKVAKRGQDVALRCDPISGHVSLFWYQQALGQGPEFLTYFQNEAQLDKSGLPSDRFFAERPEGSVSTLKIQRTQQEDSAVYLCASSSWTDDYEQYFGPGTRLTVT.

This clonotype showed up many times. In nucleotides, the CDR3 is TGCGCCAGCAAGGACAGGACCTCCTACGAGCAGTACTTC. Amino acids: CASKDRTSYEQYF. The gene calls are TRBV5-1 and TRBJ2-7, with 7 bases identical to TRBD1. The CDR3 runs 13 residues. V was pared by 6 bases and J by 0 bases, with 3 bases of the junction left unmatched. Germline V gene sequence: CDR1 SGHRS, CDR2 YFSETQ.

The chain is built from TRBV13 and TRBJ1-3; tentative D call: TRBD1 (5 bases). The CDR3 covers 13 residues. The ends were cut back, 10 bases at V and 4 bases at J, with 14 bases in the middle. Germline V gene sequence: CDR1 PRHDT, CDR2 FYEKMQ (reference sequence). Here the CDR3 DNA reads TGTGCCACAAGCGGAGGGGCGGGAAACACCATATATTTT. Translated: CATSGGAGNTIYF. Based on the CDR3 plus reference TRBV13 and TRBJ1-3, the full variable domain is AAGVIQSPRHLIKEKRETATLKCYPIPRHDTVYWYQQGPGQDPQFLISFYEKMQSDKGSIPDRFSAQQFSDYHSELNMSSLELGDSALYFCATSGGAGNTIYFGEGSWLTVV.

This chain uses TRBV20-1 with TRBJ2-3; D possibly corresponds to TRBD1 (6 bases). CDR1 is DFQATT, CDR2 SNEGSKA, per germline (reference sequence). V lost 6 bases and J lost 2, with 21 bases in between. This CDR3 region has 16 residues. This CDR3 is CSALGGFQSFTDTQYF. In DNA, the CDR3 is TGCAGTGCCCTAGGGGGTTTCCAGAGTTTCACAGATACGCAGTATTTT.

This clonotype is classed as medium-sized (0.01 to 0.1%). V usage is TRBV4-1 and J usage is TRBJ2-1; the match to TRBD2 covers 14 bases. Germline-derived CDR1 and CDR2 are MGHRA and YSYEKL. J was trimmed by 15 bases and V by 0 bases; bases with no gene match: 7. The CDR3 runs 15 residues. CDR3: CASSQETSGRAAGFF. In DNA, the CDR3 is TGCGCCAGCAGCCAAGAGACTAGCGGGAGGGCCGCCGGGTTCTTC.

This chain joins TRBV13 and TRBJ1-2; perhaps TRBD1 as D (5 bases). The germline V gene has CDR1 PRHDT and CDR2 FYEKMQ (reference sequence). The CDR3 spans 15 residues. Between the trimmed V and J ends, which lost 3 bases and 0 bases, there was a span of 11 bases. DNA for the CDR3: TGTGCCAGCAGCTTTCGGGACGGCACTAACTATGGCTACACCTTC. This codes for CASSFRDGTNYGYTF. The variable domain in full, completed from reference TRBV13 and TRBJ1-2, reads AAGVIQSPRHLIKEKRETATLKCYPIPRHDTVYWYQQGPGQDPQFLISFYEKMQSDKGSIPDRFSAQQFSDYHSELNMSSLELGDSALYFCASSFRDGTNYGYTFGSGTRLTVV.

This clonotype was detected a few times. This chain joins TRBV2 and TRBJ2-2; the D is unclear. Germline assignment: CDR1 SNHLY and CDR2 FYNNEI. CDR3 size: 14 residues. V was clipped by 7 bases and J by 1 base, with 10 bases between them. Written as DNA, the CDR3 is TGTGCCAGCACCCTAGTCCGGAACACCGGGGAGCTGTTTTTT. This translates into CASTLVRNTGELFF.

This clonotype was counted a few times. The rearrangement uses TRBV7-3 and TRBJ1-5; 8 bases agree with TRBD1. The CDR3 has 18 amino acids. Unmatched junction bases numbered 15, after V lost 7 bases and J lost 1 base. Germline CDR1 SGHTA, CDR2 FQGTGA. The CDR3 coding sequence is TGTGCCAGCACCGCACGCAGGGGGCGCGATCCGAGCAATCAGCCCCAGCATTTT. Translated, it gives CASTARRGRDPSNQPQHF.

This clonotype was recorded only once. This chain joins TRBV4-1 and TRBJ2-7; tentative D call: TRBD2 (7 bases). V lost 0 bases, J lost 1 base, and 13 bases lay in between. The CDR3 extends over 16 amino acids. Germline values: CDR1 MGHRA, CDR2 YSYEKL. The CDR3 sequence: CASSQEGGARSYEQYF. The CDR3 nucleotides are TGCGCCAGCAGCCAAGAAGGGGGGGCAAGGTCCTACGAGCAGTACTTC.

The sample holds a few counts of this clonotype. The chain links TRBV12-3 or TRBV12-4 to TRBJ2-3; D not certain. V lost 6 bases and J lost 3, with 13 bases in between. The CDR3 runs 14 residues. This chain's CDR3 is CASRSTGLTDTQYF. CDR3 in DNA: TGTGCCAGCAGGTCTACGGGTCTAACAGATACGCAGTATTTT.

The V call is TRBV28, the J call TRBJ2-7; 8 bases align to TRBD1. Germline lookup yields CDR1 MDHEN and CDR2 SYDVKM. The CDR3 sequence is 13 residues long. V was clipped by 7 bases and J by 6 bases; unmatched bases: 8. The CDR3 nucleotides are TGTGCCAGCAACCACCAGGGGGCAGGCGAGCAGTACTTC. Encoded protein: CASNHQGAGEQYF.

This chain uses TRBV3-1 with TRBJ1-4; D unclear. Trimming took 8 bases from V and 2 from J, leaving 12 bases between them. Looked up from germline, CDR1 is LGHDT and CDR2 is YNNKEL (reference sequence). The CDR3 spans 14 residues. The chain's CDR3 is CASGVWSTNEKLFF. The CDR3 DNA is TGTGCCAGCGGGGTTTGGTCGACTAATGAAAAACTGTTTTTT.

This clonotype was seen a few times. V gene TRBV7-9 combines with J gene TRBJ2-2; 9 positions agree with TRBD1. This CDR3 contains 16 residues. The germline gives CDR1 SEHNR, CDR2 FQNEAQ (reference sequence). V was clipped by 7 bases and J by 1 base; unmatched bases: 7. CDR3 bases: TGTGCCAGCATCCACAGGGGGCCCAAGAACACCGGGGAGCTGTTTTTT. Amino acids: CASIHRGPKNTGELFF.